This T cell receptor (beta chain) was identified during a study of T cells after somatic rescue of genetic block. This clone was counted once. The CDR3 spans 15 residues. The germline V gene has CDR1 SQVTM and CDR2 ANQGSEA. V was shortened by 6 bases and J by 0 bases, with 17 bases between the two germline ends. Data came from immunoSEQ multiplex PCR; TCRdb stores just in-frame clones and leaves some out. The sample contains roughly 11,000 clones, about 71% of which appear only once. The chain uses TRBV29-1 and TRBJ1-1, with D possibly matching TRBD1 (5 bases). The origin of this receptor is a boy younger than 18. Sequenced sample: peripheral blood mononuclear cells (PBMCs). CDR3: CSVSKGAGLNTEAFF. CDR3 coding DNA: TGCAGCGTCTCGAAAGGGGCAGGACTGAACACTGAAGCTTTCTTT.